In its sample, the clone carrying this TCR beta chain was seen a few times. As yet, its antigen is unknown. This sample was taken from a study of blood T cells in healthy people across ages. Study outcomes and limitations: Across the age range, TCR beta diversity per million T cells fell in a roughly linear way.

Ranging in age from roughly 6 to 100, the donors were healthy Caucasian individuals from Russia. Every donor contributed about 10 milliliters of peripheral blood by blood draw. Every sample had a minimum of 6.5 million PBMCs isolated. Next came a second PCR, run for about 7 to 12 cycles, which used a sample-barcoded 5' primer along with a J-beta primer mix. TCRdb re-called the 5' RACE reads with MiXCR, one entry per CDR3 protein. The top ten hold roughly 26% of the sample, which has approximately 790,000 distinct CDR3 sequences, about 62% seen once. The V and J ends lost 2 bases and 5 bases respectively, with 12 bases between them. CDR3 length equals 13 residues. In germline, CDR1 is GTSNPN, CDR2 SVGIG (reference sequence).

The sequence came from a man aged 25 to 40 in good health. Material for sequencing was blood. V gene TRBV30 combines with J gene TRBJ2-5, with no clear D. CDR3 in amino acids: CAWSQPQMETQYF. Written as DNA, the CDR3 is TGTGCCTGGAGTCAACCCCAAATGGAGACCCAGTACTTC.